The T cell receptor beta chain described here comes from a study of blood T cell repertoires in COVID-19. Background on the study: The study drew acute and convalescent COVID-19 samples from the United States, Italy and Spain.

V was trimmed by 7 bases and J by 0 bases, leaving 16 bases between them. This CDR3 region has 15 residues. Per germline, CDR1 MNHEY and CDR2 SVGEGT. Seattle participants joined during active infection and were tracked over time. TCRdb's copy holds only in-frame clones and misses some; the assay was immunoSEQ multiplex PCR. In the table there are more than 300,000 clones, more than 75% of which are singletons. Material: peripheral blood. This chain uses TRBV6-2 or TRBV6-3 with TRBJ2-7; D is possibly TRBD1 (7 bases). The TCR sequence derives from a woman aged 25 to 45 with COVID-19, enrolled during active disease. CDR3 loop: CASTPGGGGSYEQYF. The CDR3, as DNA: TGTGCCAGCACCCCCGGAGGGGGCGGCTCCTACGAGCAGTACTTC.